Below are 28 T cell receptor beta chains sequenced from a single sample in a study of beta chain features in type 1 diabetes. Sequencing targeted expressed TCRB transcripts, as all isolated RNA had been reverse transcribed. Data came from immunoSEQ multiplex PCR; TCRdb stores just in-frame clones and leaves some out. Here the sample spans 9,300 or so clones, around 78% being singletons. Sequencing was carried out using Tregs from blood. The receptor source for this set is a woman between 18 and 29 years old in good health.

CDR3: CAWSPWDRVGTEAFF. DNA for the CDR3: TGTGCCTGGAGTCCCTGGGACAGGGTGGGAACTGAAGCTTTCTTT. This chain connects TRBV30 to TRBJ1-1; 9 bases are a match to TRBD1. Germline V gene lookup returns CDR1 GTSNPN and CDR2 SVGIG (reference sequence). This CDR3 is built from 15 residues. Unmatched junction bases numbered 9, after V lost 2 bases and J lost 5 bases.

V is TRBV15 and J is TRBJ2-5; D gene unclear. The CDR3 is 12 residues long. Germline CDR1 LNHNV, CDR2 YYDKDF (reference sequence). The germline V and J ends were trimmed by 5 bases and 7 bases, with 11 bases remaining between them. CDR3 in amino acids: CATSPNTGTQYF. In DNA, the CDR3 is TGTGCCACCAGCCCAAATACTGGGACCCAGTACTTC.

V and J are TRBV5-4 and TRBJ2-5, with a possible D match to TRBD1 (6 bases). Trimming removed 0 bases at V and 3 bases at J, with 6 bases between. The length of the CDR3 is 13 residues. Germline values: CDR1 SGHNT, CDR2 YYREEE (reference sequence). The CDR3 DNA is TGTGCCAGCAGCTTGGGGACAGAAGAGACCCAGTACTTC. Protein: CASSLGTEETQYF. The variable domain in full, with the rest retrieved from reference TRBV5-4 and TRBJ2-5, is ETGVTQSPTHLIKTRGQQVTLRCSSQSGHNTVSWYQQALGQGPQFIFQYYREEENGRGNFPPRFSGLQFPNYSSELNVNALELDDSALYLCASSLGTEETQYFGPGTRLLVL.

The rearrangement uses TRBV6-5 and TRBJ2-7; tentatively, D is TRBD2 (5 bases). The CDR3 loop spans 15 amino acids. V was cut by 7 bases and J by 0 bases, with 16 bases left in between. Germline CDR1 MNHEY, CDR2 SVGAGI. The CDR3 DNA follows: TGTGCCAGCACCTTCGAGAGGGCAATCTCCTACGAGCAGTACTTC. It specifies CASTFERAISYEQYF.

The rearrangement uses TRBV4-2 and TRBJ2-1, with 7 nucleotides matching TRBD2. The CDR3 length is 17 residues. Germline V gene sequence: CDR1 LGHNA, CDR2 YNFKEQ. With 1 base clipped from V and 1 base from J, the junction kept 7 bases outside the gene matches. The CDR3 region has the DNA TGTGCCAGCAGCCAAGGACTTGGCGGGGGATCCTACAATGAGCAGTTCTTC. Protein: CASSQGLGGGSYNEQFF.

The genes are TRBV12-5 and TRBJ2-5, with D maybe TRBD1 (6 bases). Germline assignment: CDR1 LGHNT and CDR2 FRNRAP. The CDR3 is 14 residues long. Trimming took off 5 bases at V and 1 base at J, with 11 bases between the two ends. In DNA, the CDR3 is TGTGCTAGTGGTAAGGGGGATCGCCAAGAGACCCAGTACTTC. Its protein is CASGKGDRQETQYF.

The chain links TRBV7-2 to TRBJ1-2, with TRBD1 matching 7 bases. Germline CDR1 SGHTA, CDR2 FQGNSA. This CDR3 comprises 13 residues. The V gene end was trimmed by 6 bases and the J gene end by 5 bases; junction bases not matched to a gene: 6. For the CDR3, the DNA is TGTGCCAGCAGACCAGGACAGGCGTATGGCTACACCTTC. As protein: CASRPGQAYGYTF.

In its sample, this clone was seen a few times. V gene TRBV30 combines with J gene TRBJ2-1; 12 bases align to TRBD2. The V gene end was trimmed by 5 bases and the J gene end by 4 bases; junction bases not matched to a gene: 3. Germline V lookup: CDR1 GTSNPN, CDR2 SVGIG (reference sequence). This CDR3 is 14 amino acids long. This CDR3 reads CAWGTSGLYNEQFF. The CDR3 region has the DNA TGTGCCTGGGGGACTAGCGGGTTATACAATGAGCAGTTCTTC.

This clone was observed a single time. This rearrangement joins TRBV10-3 to TRBJ2-3; the match to TRBD2 covers 7 bases. The CDR3 consists of 15 residues. Germline V gene lookup returns CDR1 ENHRY and CDR2 SYGVKD. V shed 8 bases and J 2 bases; nucleotides not matched to a gene: 10. The CDR3 sequence: CAIRLGGGNTDTQYF. CDR3 bases: TGTGCCATCCGCCTAGGCGGGGGAAACACAGATACGCAGTATTTT.

The chain combines TRBV7-9 with TRBJ2-3, with a possible D match to TRBD2 (6 bases). CDR3 length equals 13 residues. Germline CDR1 is SEHNR and CDR2 is FQNEAQ (reference sequence). Deletions cut 9 bases from V and 4 bases from J, with 14 bases between. DNA of the CDR3: TGTGCCAGTCATCTTTCGGGGGCAGATACGCAGTATTTT. Amino acids: CASHLSGADTQYF.

The chain couples TRBV10-3 to TRBJ2-6, with TRBD2 as a possible D gene (5 bases). With 4 bases removed from V and 0 bases from J, the gap between germline ends came to 16 bases. Germline loops: CDR1 ENHRY, CDR2 SYGVKD. The CDR3 runs to 18 residues. This chain's CDR3 is CAISVGGPQSSGANVLTF. CDR3 DNA: TGTGCCATCAGTGTAGGAGGACCGCAGAGCTCTGGGGCCAACGTCCTGACTTTC.

The chain employs TRBV7-2 and TRBJ2-3, with D perhaps matching TRBD2 (5 bases). CDR3 length equals 14 residues. CDR1 and CDR2 (germline): SGHTA, FQGNSA. Trimming took 7 bases from V and 8 from J, leaving 19 bases between them. The CDR3 coding sequence is TGTGCCAGCACCCAGAGTGTGAGGGCGGGTACGCAGTATTTT. Translated, it gives CASTQSVRAGTQYF.

This clone was seen a single time. The V and J genes are TRBV10-3 and TRBJ2-7, with 8 bases fitting TRBD2. V lost 4 bases, J lost 2 bases, and 4 bases stayed unmatched. This CDR3 is built from 14 residues. Germline values: CDR1 ENHRY, CDR2 SYGVKD. The CDR3 DNA reads TGTGCCATCAGTGGCCCGGGGGGGGCCTACGAGCAGTACTTC. Translated: CAISGPGGAYEQYF.

The chain joins TRBV11-2 to TRBJ2-1; 15 bases are shared with TRBD2. The ends lost 2 bases at V and 6 bases at J; junction bases unmatched: 8. CDR3 length: 18 amino acids. Germline CDR1 and CDR2: SGHAT and FQNNGV. The CDR3 is CASSLTGQGLAGGNEQFF. As DNA, the CDR3 is TGTGCCAGCAGCTTAACCGGGCAGGGACTAGCGGGAGGCAATGAGCAGTTCTTC.

This clone occurred a few times. J is TRBJ2-1 and V is TRBV2, with 12 nucleotides matching TRBD2. The V segment lost 6 bases and the J segment 7 bases; nucleotides outside the gene matches: 4. The CDR3 consists of 14 residues. CDR1 and CDR2 from the germline V gene are SNHLY and FYNNEI. CDR3 nucleotide sequence: TGTGCCAGCAGAGGGACTAGCGGGCGGAATGAGCAGTTCTTC. It codes for CASRGTSGRNEQFF.

The table lists this clone with a few counts. The chain carries TRBV7-2 and TRBJ1-2; D may be TRBD1 (5 bases). The CDR3 sequence is 13 residues long. CDR1 SGHTA and CDR2 FQGNSA come from the germline V gene. Trimming shortened V by 1 base and J by 5 bases, and 8 bases separated the two germline ends. The CDR3 loop is CASSLGGGYGYTF. The CDR3 nucleotides read TGTGCCAGCAGCTTAGGGGGGGGGTATGGCTACACCTTC.

V usage is TRBV7-6 and J usage is TRBJ1-6; the D is unclear. Trimming removed 5 bases from V and 7 bases from J, with 15 bases in between. Germline CDR1 reads SGHVS; CDR2 reads FNYEAQ. The CDR3 spans 15 residues. The CDR3 loop is CASSSDWPGNSPLHF. CDR3 coding DNA: TGTGCCAGCAGCAGTGACTGGCCGGGAAATTCACCCCTCCACTTT.

This chain connects TRBV5-1 to TRBJ1-4, with TRBD1 matching over 7 bases. After removal of 4 bases from V and 4 bases from J, the junction contained 7 bases not matched to a gene. Germline loops: CDR1 SGHRS, CDR2 YFSETQ. This CDR3 is 15 amino acids long. CDR3 bases: TGCGCCAGCAGCGAGGGACAGACGATTAATGAAAAACTGTTTTTT. Amino acids: CASSEGQTINEKLFF.

This rearrangement joins TRBV5-3 to TRBJ2-2; tentatively, D is TRBD1 (5 bases). TRBV5-3 is assigned to the ORF class and has an uncertain function. V lost 0 bases, J lost 5 bases, and 23 bases lay in between. This CDR3 contains 19 residues. CDR3 residues: CARSLASTVTDMRTGELFF. The CDR3 DNA reads as TGTGCCAGAAGCTTGGCATCGACAGTAACAGATATGAGGACCGGGGAGCTGTTTTTT.

This clone was seen a handful of times. This rearrangement joins TRBV7-9 to TRBJ1-4, with D unresolved. Trimming took off 1 base at V and 0 bases at J, with 12 bases between the two ends. This CDR3 has 17 amino acids. Germline V lookup: CDR1 SEHNR, CDR2 FQNEAQ (reference sequence). CDR3 nucleotide sequence: TGTGCCAGCAGCTTAGGTGGAGGAGTTGCAACTAATGAAAAACTGTTTTTT. Its protein product is CASSLGGGVATNEKLFF. The variable domain in full, completed from reference TRBV7-9 and TRBJ1-4, reads DTGVSQNPRHKITKRGQNVTFRCDPISEHNRLYWYRQTLGQGPEFLTYFQNEAQLEKSRLLSDRFSAERPKGSFSTLEIQRTEQGDSAMYLCASSLGGGVATNEKLFFGSGTQLSVL.

This clone has a handful of counts. The gene calls are TRBV7-9 and TRBJ2-6; perhaps TRBD1 as D (6 bases). Germline loops: CDR1 SEHNR, CDR2 FQNEAQ (reference sequence). The CDR3 contains 16 residues. The V gene lost 5 bases and the J gene lost 2 bases, with 13 bases spanning the gap. The CDR3 loop reads CASSREGVAGANVLTF. Written as DNA, the CDR3 is TGTGCCAGCAGCCGCGAGGGGGTTGCTGGGGCCAACGTCCTGACTTTC.

The chain employs TRBV10-3 and TRBJ2-7, with a tentative D call TRBD1 (6 bases). This CDR3 comprises 13 residues. Per the germline V gene, CDR1 is ENHRY and CDR2 is SYGVKD. Trimming left V 7 bases short and J 4 bases short, with 14 bases between. In nucleotides, the CDR3 is TGTGCCATCAAAGTGGGGGCTTCTTACGAGCAGTACTTC. Protein sequence: CAIKVGASYEQYF.

In this sample, this clone turned up a few times. The chain links TRBV2 to TRBJ2-7; D gene uncertain. Germline CDR1 SNHLY, CDR2 FYNNEI. The CDR3 spans 14 residues. V was pared by 6 bases and J by 1 base, with 13 bases between. Here the CDR3 reads CASRSTPISYEQYF. The DNA of the CDR3 is TGTGCCAGCAGATCAACACCGATTTCCTACGAGCAGTACTTC.

The chain couples TRBV11-2 to TRBJ1-1; 7 bases align to TRBD1. The CDR3 spans 14 residues. The germline V gene encodes CDR1 SGHAT and CDR2 FQNNGV. The trim removed 3 bases at V and 3 bases at J, leaving 4 bases unmatched. CDR3 DNA sequence: TGTGCCAGCAGCTTCAACAGGGGATACACTGAAGCTTTCTTT. Translated: CASSFNRGYTEAFF.

The chain links TRBV7-8 to TRBJ2-2; D ambiguous. From germline, CDR1 is SGHVS and CDR2 FQNEAQ. The V end lost 0 bases, the J end lost 0 bases, and 8 bases lay between the germline ends. The CDR3 runs to 16 residues. The CDR3 coding sequence is TGTGCCAGCAGCTTAGCTGCAGGCGCGAACACCGGGGAGCTGTTTTTT. This gives the protein CASSLAAGANTGELFF. Based on the CDR3 plus reference TRBV7-8 and TRBJ2-2, the full variable domain is GAGVSQSPRYKVAKRGQDVALRCDPISGHVSLFWYQQALGQGPEFLTYFQNEAQLDKSGLPSDRFFAERPEGSVSTLKIQRTQQEDSAVYLCASSLAAGANTGELFFGEGSRLTVL.

The chain joins TRBV7-7 to TRBJ2-1; the match to TRBD2 covers 8 bases. The CDR3 is 15 residues long. The V gene's germline CDR1 is SSHAT and CDR2 FNYEAQ (reference sequence). The J segment lost 6 bases and the V segment lost 4 bases, leaving 8 bases of the junction unmatched. The DNA for the CDR3 is TGTGCCAGCAGCTCGTCCGGGACTAGATCCAATGAGCAGTTCTTC. It is translated as CASSSSGTRSNEQFF.

Points on this clone: This CDR3 is missing its conserved last phenylalanine or tryptophan, likely due to a read error. Because the CDR3's place on the DNA is in doubt, the DNA is left out and the CDR3 is given as listed by TCRdb. The chain is built from TRBV6-1 and TRBJ1-1. The CDR3 spans 10 residues, counting both ends. CDR1 is MNHNS and CDR2 is SASEGT in the germline V gene. The CDR3 is CASSDRRLEI.

This clone occurred a few times. The chain carries TRBV28 and TRBJ1-2; D may be TRBD1 (5 bases). Germline-derived CDR1 and CDR2 are MDHEN and SYDVKM. CDR3 length: 15 amino acids. V dropped 7 bases and J dropped 1 base, with 16 bases sitting between them. The CDR3 loop reads CASTHGGVINYGYTF. The CDR3 coding sequence is TGTGCCAGCACACACGGGGGGGTTATTAACTATGGCTACACCTTC.